A single T cell receptor beta chain is shown here with its context. Its cognate antigen is unknown. The CDR3 contains 14 residues. From germline, CDR1 is MDHEN and CDR2 SYDVKM. Trimming at V came to 4 bases and at J to 4 bases, leaving 5 bases not matched to a gene. This sample is part of a study of response to subunit inactivated influenza vaccine. TCRdb re-called the RT-PCR reads through MiXCR, storing one row per CDR3 protein. The repertoire has fewer than 750,000 distinct CDR3 sequences, around 15% of them found once; the top ten carry roughly 11%. Study-level points and caveats: The study's authors posited that every seasonal influenza vaccination enlists few new T cells.

V and J are TRBV28 and TRBJ1-2; 8 bases match TRBD1. The sample consisted of PBMCs from blood, taken roughly 12 days after vaccination. This clonotype was sampled from a man in his fifties or sixties who received an inactivated influenza vaccine. The CDR3 sequence: CASSSSGGRYGYTF. Here the CDR3 DNA reads TGTGCCAGCAGTTCCTCAGGGGGCCGCTATGGCTACACCTTC.